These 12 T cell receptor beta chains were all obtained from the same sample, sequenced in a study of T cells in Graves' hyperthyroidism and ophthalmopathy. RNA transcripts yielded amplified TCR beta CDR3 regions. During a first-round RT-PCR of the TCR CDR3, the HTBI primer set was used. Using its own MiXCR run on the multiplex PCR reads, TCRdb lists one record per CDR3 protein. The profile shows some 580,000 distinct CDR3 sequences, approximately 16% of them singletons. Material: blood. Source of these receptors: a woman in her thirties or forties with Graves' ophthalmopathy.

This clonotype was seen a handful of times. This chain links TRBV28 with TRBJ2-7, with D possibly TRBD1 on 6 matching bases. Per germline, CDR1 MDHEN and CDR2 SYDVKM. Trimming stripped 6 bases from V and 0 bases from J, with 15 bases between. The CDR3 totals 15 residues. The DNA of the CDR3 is TGTGCCAGCAGCAAAAACCGGGACAACTCCTACGAGCAGTACTTC. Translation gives CASSKNRDNSYEQYF.

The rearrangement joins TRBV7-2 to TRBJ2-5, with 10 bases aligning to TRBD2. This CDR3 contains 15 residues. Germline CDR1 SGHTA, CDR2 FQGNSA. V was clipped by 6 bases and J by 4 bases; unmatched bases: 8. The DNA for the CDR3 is TGTGCCAGCAGTTCGACCCGACTAGCGGGAGAGACCCAGTACTTC. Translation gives CASSSTRLAGETQYF.

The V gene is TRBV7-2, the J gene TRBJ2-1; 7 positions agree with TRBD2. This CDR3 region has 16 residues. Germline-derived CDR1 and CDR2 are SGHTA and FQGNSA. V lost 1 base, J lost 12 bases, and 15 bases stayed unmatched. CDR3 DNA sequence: TGTGCCAGCAGCTTAGGGGCCTTACCGGGACTATCGGGGCAGTTCTTC. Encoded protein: CASSLGALPGLSGQFF.

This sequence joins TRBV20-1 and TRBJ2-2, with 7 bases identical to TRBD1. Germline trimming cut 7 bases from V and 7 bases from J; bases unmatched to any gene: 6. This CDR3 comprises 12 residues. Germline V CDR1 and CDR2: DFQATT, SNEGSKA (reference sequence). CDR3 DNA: TGCAGTGTTAGGGGGCTTAGCGGGGAGCTGTTTTTT. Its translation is CSVRGLSGELFF.

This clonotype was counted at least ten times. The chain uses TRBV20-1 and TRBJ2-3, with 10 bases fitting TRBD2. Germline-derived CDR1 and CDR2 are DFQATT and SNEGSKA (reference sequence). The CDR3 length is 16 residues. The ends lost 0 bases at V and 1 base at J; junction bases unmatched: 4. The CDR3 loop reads CSARDRLAGGTDTQYF. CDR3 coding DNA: TGCAGTGCTAGAGATCGGCTAGCGGGAGGCACAGATACGCAGTATTTT.

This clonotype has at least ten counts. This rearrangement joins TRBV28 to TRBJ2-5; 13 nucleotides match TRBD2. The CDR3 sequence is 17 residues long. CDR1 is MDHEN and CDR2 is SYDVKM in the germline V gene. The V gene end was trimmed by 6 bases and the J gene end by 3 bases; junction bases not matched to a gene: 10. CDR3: CASSPGLAGVYEETQYF. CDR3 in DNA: TGTGCCAGCAGCCCAGGACTAGCGGGAGTATACGAAGAGACCCAGTACTTC.

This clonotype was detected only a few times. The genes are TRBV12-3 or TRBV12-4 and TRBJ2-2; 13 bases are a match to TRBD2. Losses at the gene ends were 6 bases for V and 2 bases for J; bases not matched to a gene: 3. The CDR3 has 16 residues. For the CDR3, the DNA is TGTGCCAGCAGAGGACTAGCGGGGGCAAACACCGGGGAGCTGTTTTTT. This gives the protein CASRGLAGANTGELFF.

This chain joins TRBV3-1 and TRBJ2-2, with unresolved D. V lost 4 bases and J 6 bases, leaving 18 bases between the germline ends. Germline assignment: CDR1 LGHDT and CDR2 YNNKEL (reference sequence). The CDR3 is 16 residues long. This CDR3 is CASSREGVTTAGELFF. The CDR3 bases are TGTGCCAGCAGCCGCGAAGGAGTCACTACTGCCGGGGAGCTGTTTTTT.

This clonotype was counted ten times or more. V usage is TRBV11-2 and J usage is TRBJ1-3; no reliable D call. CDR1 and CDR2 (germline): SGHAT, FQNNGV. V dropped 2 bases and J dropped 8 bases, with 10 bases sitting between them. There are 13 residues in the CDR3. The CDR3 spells CASSLSRRDTIYF. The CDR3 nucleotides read TGTGCCAGCAGCTTAAGCCGCCGGGACACCATATATTTT.

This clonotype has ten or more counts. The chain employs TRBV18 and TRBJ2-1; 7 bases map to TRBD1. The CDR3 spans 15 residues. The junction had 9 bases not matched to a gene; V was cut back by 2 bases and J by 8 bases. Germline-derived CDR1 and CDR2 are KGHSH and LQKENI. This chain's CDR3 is CASSPNQGTGDEQFF. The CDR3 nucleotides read TGTGCCAGCTCACCAAATCAAGGAACAGGGGATGAGCAGTTCTTC.

Here the CDR3 DNA reads TGTGCCAGCAGCGGACTAGCGACCACAGATACGCAGTATTTT. It yields the protein CASSGLATTDTQYF. The chain couples TRBV2 to TRBJ2-3; 9 bases are a match to TRBD2. The CDR3 loop spans 14 amino acids. Germline loops: CDR1 SNHLY, CDR2 FYNNEI. V trimming: 6 bases; J trimming: 2 bases; junction bases outside the gene matches: 3. Supplemented by reference TRBV2 and TRBJ2-3, the full variable domain reads EPEVTQTPSHQVTQMGQEVILRCVPISNHLYFYWYRQILGQKVEFLVSFYNNEISEKSEIFDDQFSVERPDGSNFTLKIRSTKLEDSAMYFCASSGLATTDTQYFGPGTRLTVL.

The CDR3 DNA sequence: TGCAGCGTTTTTGCATTCGGAGGGGCTAGCGGGACCGACGAGCAGTACTTC. Protein: CSVFAFGGASGTDEQYF. The chain uses TRBV29-1 and TRBJ2-7; the match to TRBD2 covers 9 bases. The germline V gene encodes CDR1 SQVTM and CDR2 ANQGSEA. V lost 5 bases and J lost 5; bases outside the gene matches: 19. This CDR3 spans 17 amino acids.